A single sample is the source of the 20 T cell receptor beta chains below, sequenced in a study of sequential checkpoint blockade in melanoma (dated by TCRdb to the late 2010s). The treatment or condition tag for this specimen amounts to: randomized to nivolumab then ipilimumab (arm A) or the reverse (arm B). Libraries were built with the immunoSEQ multiplex PCR assay. The table comes from immuneACCESS by way of TCRdb, which keeps in-frame sequences with V and J called. Part of the clones is missing from these tables; in studies checked, under half for an unresolved V gene and the rest for unknown reasons. The table for this sample lists about 2,000 clones; around 30% of them were counted only once. 21% of the sample comes from the top ten. Sample: tumor tissue (inferred from file names), taken from a patient given nivolumab and ipilimumab in sequence. The receptor source for this set is a human donor with melanoma.

V gene TRBV29-1 combines with J gene TRBJ2-2; D might be TRBD1 (5 bases). The CDR3 consists of 14 residues. Germline V gives CDR1 SQVTM, CDR2 ANQGSEA. V lost 4 bases, J lost 1 base, and 10 bases lay in between. CDR3 DNA: TGCAGCGTTGTGGGGCAGATGAACACCGGGGAGCTGTTTTTT. Translated: CSVVGQMNTGELFF.

The genes are TRBV6-8 and TRBJ1-1; D possibly corresponds to TRBD1 (6 bases). This CDR3 contains 14 residues. The germline V gene has CDR1 MNHGY and CDR2 SAAAGT. V dropped 5 bases and J dropped 4 bases, with 14 bases sitting between them. The CDR3 region is CASSPRGGLTEAFF. CDR3 coding DNA: TGTGCCAGCAGTCCTCGAGGGGGGCTCACTGAAGCTTTCTTT.

J is TRBJ2-6 and V is TRBV6-8; no clear D. Germline V gene sequence: CDR1 MNHGY, CDR2 SAAAGT. The V end was cut by 5 bases, the J end by 2 bases, with 7 bases between. The CDR3 sequence is 14 residues long. The CDR3 here is CASSDGPGANVLTF. The CDR3, as DNA: TGTGCCAGCAGTGACGGCCCTGGGGCCAACGTCCTGACTTTC.

This clone was seen more than once but under ten times. One end of the junction is discordant with germline, which a read error may explain. The CDR3 coding sequence is TGTGCCAGCAGTTCCCAGCAAATTTGGACAGAGGACTTC. Amino acids: CASSSQQIWTEDF. V usage is TRBV6-8 and J usage is TRBJ2-7, with a possible D match to TRBD1 (6 bases). The length of the CDR3 is 13 residues. In germline, CDR1 is MNHGY, CDR2 SAAAGT.

The V call is TRBV18, the J call TRBJ2-7; TRBD1 agrees at 7 bases. V lost 3 bases to trimming and J lost 7 bases; unmatched junction nucleotides: 12. Germline-derived CDR1 and CDR2 are KGHSH and LQKENI. CDR3 length: 15 amino acids. The CDR3 DNA reads as TGTGCCAGCTCACCCAAATCCGGGACAGAGTCGGAGCAGTACTTC. Protein: CASSPKSGTESEQYF. Variable domain in full (rest from reference TRBV18 and TRBJ2-7): NAGVMQNPRHLVRRRGQEARLRCSPMKGHSHVYWYRQLPEEGLKFMVYLQKENIIDESGMPKERFSAEFPKEGPSILRIQQVVRGDSAAYFCASSPKSGTESEQYFGPGTRLTVT.

The V call is TRBV5-1, the J call TRBJ1-1, with D uncertain. Germline assignment: CDR1 SGHRS and CDR2 YFSETQ. With 5 bases removed from V and 1 base from J, the gap between germline ends came to 12 bases. The CDR3 sequence is 14 residues long. CDR3 loop: CASRLKDGNTEAFF. The CDR3 region has the DNA TGCGCCAGCAGGTTAAAGGACGGGAACACTGAAGCTTTCTTT.

By frequency in the sample, this clone is hyperexpanded. CDR3 sequence reads: CASSLLGGSLYEQYF. The CDR3 bases are TGTGCCAGCAGTTTACTCGGGGGTTCCCTCTACGAGCAGTACTTC. J is TRBJ2-7 and V is TRBV28, with a weak D call TRBD2 (6 bases). Germline V gene lookup returns CDR1 MDHEN and CDR2 SYDVKM. Trimming took off 2 bases at V and 3 bases at J, with 14 bases between the two ends. The CDR3 spans 15 residues. Based on the CDR3 plus reference TRBV28 and TRBJ2-7, the full variable domain is DVKVTQSSRYLVKRTGEKVFLECVQDMDHENMFWYRQDPGLGLRLIYFSYDVKMKEKGDIPEGYSVSREKKERFSLILESASTNQTSMYLCASSLLGGSLYEQYFGPGTRLTVT.

The J gene is TRBJ1-6, the V gene TRBV28; D may be TRBD1 (6 bases). Trimming left V 2 bases short and J 8 bases short, with 19 bases between. The CDR3 length is 17 residues. Germline assignment: CDR1 MDHEN and CDR2 SYDVKM. The CDR3 sequence: CASSLVQGLGGDSPLHF. Written as DNA, the CDR3 is TGTGCCAGCAGTTTAGTTCAGGGCTTAGGGGGGGATTCACCCCTCCACTTT.

This clone was observed a handful of times. The V and J genes are TRBV6-8 and TRBJ2-3, with 7 nucleotides matching TRBD1. J gave up 0 bases and V 6 bases, and 6 bases lay outside the gene matches. This CDR3 is built from 15 residues. Germline values: CDR1 MNHGY, CDR2 SAAAGT. CDR3 protein: CASSIQGQSTDTQYF. As DNA, the CDR3 is TGTGCCAGCAGCATACAGGGACAGAGCACAGATACGCAGTATTTT.

V gene TRBV11-3 combines with J gene TRBJ2-3, with 8 nucleotides matching TRBD2. CDR1 is SGHNT, CDR2 YENEEA, per germline. This CDR3 has 15 residues. V gave up 5 bases and J gave up 3 bases; unmatched junction bases: 7. The CDR3 loop is CASSQVAGLTDTQYF. The CDR3 nucleotides read TGTGCCAGCAGCCAAGTAGCGGGGCTGACAGATACGCAGTATTTT.

V gene TRBV6-8 combines with J gene TRBJ2-3; unclear D gene. The CDR3 sequence is 14 residues long. Trimming cost V 2 bases and J 5 bases, with 11 bases left between them. Germline CDR1 is MNHGY and CDR2 is SAAAGT. Here the CDR3 DNA reads TGTGCCAGCAGTTACGCGGCCGTGAGAGATACGCAGTATTTT. It codes for CASSYAAVRDTQYF.

This clone was detected only a few times. The chain combines TRBV6-8 with TRBJ2-2; TRBD1 aligns across 7 bases. Germline loops: CDR1 MNHGY, CDR2 SAAAGT. After removal of 5 bases from V and 3 bases from J, the junction contained 0 bases not matched to a gene. This CDR3 comprises 13 residues. The CDR3 DNA follows: TGTGCCAGCAGTGACAGGGACACCGGGGAGCTGTTTTTT. The encoded protein is CASSDRDTGELFF.

By share, this clone counts as medium-sized (0.01 to 0.1%). The J gene is TRBJ1-2, the V gene TRBV28; TRBD1 might be the D (6 bases). V gave up 5 bases and J gave up 4 bases, with 14 bases separating them. This CDR3 is built from 14 residues. Germline CDR1 is MDHEN and CDR2 is SYDVKM. In DNA, the CDR3 is TGTGCCAGCAGTCGCCAGGGGAGGGGCTATGGCTACACCTTC. This translates into CASSRQGRGYGYTF.

This clone was observed a handful of times. This chain joins TRBV25-1 and TRBJ2-2; 8 nucleotides match TRBD1. Germline V gene sequence: CDR1 MGHDK, CDR2 SYGVNS. The CDR3 length is 15 residues. The V segment lost 3 bases and the J segment 4 bases; nucleotides outside the gene matches: 4. DNA of the CDR3: TGTGCCAGCAGTGACGGGACAGGACCCACCGGGGAGCTGTTTTTT. It translates to CASSDGTGPTGELFF.

A few counts support this clone. The genes are TRBV11-3 and TRBJ2-1; TRBD1 agrees at 10 bases. This CDR3 is 14 amino acids long. Per the germline V gene, CDR1 is SGHNT and CDR2 is YENEEA. The J segment lost 8 bases and the V segment lost 5 bases, leaving 6 bases of the junction unmatched. Written as DNA, the CDR3 is TGTGCCAGCAGCCGGACAGGGGGACGGGATGAGCAGTTCTTC. It codes for CASSRTGGRDEQFF.

The chain has TRBV9 and TRBJ2-3, with TRBD2 matching 11 bases. The V gene's germline CDR1 is SGDLS and CDR2 YYNGEE. With V trimmed by 0 bases and J by 0 bases, 6 bases remained unmatched. There are 18 residues in the CDR3. The CDR3 reads CASSVGLAGRSSTDTQYF. CDR3 coding DNA: TGTGCCAGCAGCGTAGGACTAGCGGGGAGATCTAGCACAGATACGCAGTATTTT.

The gene calls are TRBV4-1 and TRBJ2-7, with D possibly TRBD2 on 6 matching bases. The CDR3 loop spans 15 amino acids. Looked up from germline, CDR1 is MGHRA and CDR2 is YSYEKL. The V end lost 0 bases, the J end lost 3 bases, and 12 bases lay between the germline ends. The CDR3 nucleotides read TGCGCCAGCAGCCAAGATAGGAGGGAAAGCTACGAGCAGTACTTC. Translated: CASSQDRRESYEQYF.

This clone was counted a few times. The rearrangement joins TRBV9 to TRBJ2-7, with D uncertain. Trimming took 0 bases from V and 0 from J, leaving 10 bases between them. Per germline, CDR1 SGDLS and CDR2 YYNGEE. The CDR3 is 15 amino acids. The CDR3 nucleotides read TGTGCCAGCAGCGTAGGGTCAGGCAACTCCTACGAGCAGTACTTC. It is translated as CASSVGSGNSYEQYF.

The chain couples TRBV6-8 to TRBJ1-2, with D perhaps matching TRBD1 (6 bases). From germline, CDR1 is MNHGY and CDR2 SAAAGT. The V gene lost 5 bases and the J gene lost 4 bases, with 14 bases spanning the gap. The CDR3 has 14 residues. The CDR3 DNA is TGTGCCAGCAGTCCGACGGGGGCCGTCTATGGCTACACCTTC. It codes for CASSPTGAVYGYTF.

The rearrangement links TRBV5-1 to TRBJ1-2; D uncertain. There are 14 residues in the CDR3. Germline CDR1 reads SGHRS; CDR2 reads YFSETQ. Deletions cut 5 bases from V and 0 bases from J, with 11 bases between. CDR3 DNA: TGCGCCAGCAGACCGGACGGTACTAACTATGGCTACACCTTC. Protein: CASRPDGTNYGYTF. The complete variable domain, with remaining parts taken from reference TRBV5-1 and TRBJ1-2, reads KAGVTQTPRYLIKTRGQQVTLSCSPISGHRSVSWYQQTPGQGLQFLFEYFSETQRNKGNFPGRFSGRQFSNSRSEMNVSTLELGDSALYLCASRPDGTNYGYTFGSGTRLTVV.